One T cell receptor beta chain is described in this entry. What it binds is unknown. Only in-frame clones appear in the TCRdb table, and some are missing; sequencing was by immunoSEQ multiplex PCR. The repertoire includes tens of thousands of clones, approximately 80% of them detected once, and 5.5% to 7% sits in the top ten. The sample is drawn from a study of OX40 agonist ivuxolimab in advanced cancers. Across the study: Patients in the trial were receiving intravenous ivuxolimab every 2 weeks, at doses of 0.01 to 10 mg/kg.

Findings and limits, study-wide: Patients with a partial response at 0.1-3.0 mg/kg had among the lowest clonal expansion. CD4+ and CD8+ blood T cells expanded clonally by week 6 at 0.1 to 3.0 mg/kg. Fewer expanded clones were found on average in CD4+ than in CD8+ T cells.

The receptor's source is an adult with an advanced solid tumor such as melanoma, head and neck, liver or kidney cancer. This material consisted of CD4+ or CD8+ T cells sorted from blood, taken in a trial of the OX40 agonist ivuxolimab.

The CDR3, as DNA: TGTGCCAGCTCACCACCATATGGACAGACAGATACGCAGTATTTT. It yields the protein CASSPPYGQTDTQYF. The rearrangement joins TRBV18 to TRBJ2-3, with TRBD1 as a possible D gene (6 bases). The germline CDR1 and CDR2 sequences are KGHSH and LQKENI. Trimming shortened V by 0 bases and J by 3 bases, and 10 bases separated the two germline ends. The CDR3 contains 15 residues. The full variable domain, with the rest looked up from reference TRBV18 and TRBJ2-3, is NAGVMQNPRHLVRRRGQEARLRCSPMKGHSHVYWYRQLPEEGLKFMVYLQKENIIDESGMPKERFSAEFPKEGPSILRIQQVVRGDSAAYFCASSPPYGQTDTQYFGPGTRLTVL.